These 24 T cell receptor beta chains originate from one sample sequenced in a study of T cell clones after liver transplantation. The method was immunoSEQ multiplex PCR; TCRdb's version includes in-frame clones alone and lacks a portion of them. There are around 110,000 clones in the sample; around nine tenths occur only once, and 0.83% lies in the top ten. The sequences come from CD4+ T cells from blood, collected 12 months after liver transplant. The receptors originated from a human patient who received a liver transplant. Some T cells could come from the graft donor.

V is TRBV9 and J is TRBJ1-2; no clear D. The CDR3 spans 14 residues. V was pared by 0 bases and J by 0 bases, with 6 bases between. CDR1 is SGDLS, CDR2 YYNGEE, per germline. The CDR3 sequence: CASSVGGANYGYTF. DNA of the CDR3: TGTGCCAGCAGCGTAGGCGGAGCTAACTATGGCTACACCTTC.

This clone appeared a single time. The rearrangement links TRBV28 to TRBJ1-5; 9 positions match TRBD1. V shed 6 bases and J 4 bases; nucleotides not matched to a gene: 4. Germline loops: CDR1 MDHEN, CDR2 SYDVKM. This CDR3 comprises 14 residues. The CDR3 DNA is TGTGCCAGCAGCCCGGGGACAGGGAATCAGCCCCAGCATTTT. The encoded protein is CASSPGTGNQPQHF.

The V call is TRBV5-1, the J call TRBJ2-1; D is possibly TRBD2 (6 bases). V lost 4 bases to trimming and J lost 0 bases, with 11 bases between them. This CDR3 has 15 amino acids. In germline, CDR1 is SGHRS, CDR2 YFSETQ. The CDR3 DNA sequence: TGCGCCAGCAGCCCGGGAGAGAGCTCCTACAATGAGCAGTTCTTC. The encoded protein is CASSPGESSYNEQFF.

This chain joins TRBV29-1 and TRBJ2-3; TRBD2 agrees at 9 bases. Looked up from germline, CDR1 is SQVTM and CDR2 is ANQGSEA. This CDR3 has 16 amino acids. V dropped 3 bases and J dropped 4; count of bases not matched to a gene: 11. Here the CDR3 DNA reads TGCAGCGTTGATGGTTCTGGCGGGAGGGGCCCAGATACGCAGTATTTT. It specifies CSVDGSGGRGPDTQYF.

The V gene is TRBV6-6, the J gene TRBJ2-3; 8 positions agree with TRBD2. Unmatched junction bases numbered 7, after V lost 7 bases and J lost 4 bases. From germline, CDR1 is MNHNY and CDR2 SVGAGI (reference sequence). The CDR3 consists of 14 residues. CDR3 residues: CASIIRAGADTQYF. The DNA of the CDR3 is TGTGCCAGCATCATAAGAGCGGGGGCAGATACGCAGTATTTT.

This chain uses TRBV7-3 with TRBJ2-1; TRBD2 matches 8 bases. The germline gives CDR1 SGHTA, CDR2 FQGTGA. V shed 4 bases and J 5 bases; nucleotides not matched to a gene: 4. The CDR3 has 14 residues. CDR3 amino acids: CASSSIAGNNEQFF. CDR3 DNA: TGTGCCAGCAGCTCCATAGCGGGAAACAATGAGCAGTTCTTC.

V is TRBV29-1 and J is TRBJ2-3; no definite D call. Germline V CDR1 and CDR2: SQVTM, ANQGSEA. The CDR3 sequence is 14 residues long. The germline V and J ends were trimmed by 4 bases and 4 bases, with 15 bases remaining between them. Written as DNA, the CDR3 is TGCAGCGTTGCGGCAACCAAGAGCGCAGATACGCAGTATTTT. As protein: CSVAATKSADTQYF.

The chain joins TRBV11-3 to TRBJ2-1, with TRBD2 matching 8 bases. The CDR3 covers 14 residues. From germline, CDR1 is SGHNT and CDR2 YENEEA. V lost 8 bases to trimming and J lost 1 base; unmatched junction nucleotides: 4. The CDR3 DNA sequence: TGTGCCAGCTCCGGCGGGAGGTCCTACAATGAGCAGTTCTTC. It translates to CASSGGRSYNEQFF.

The V call is TRBV4-1, the J call TRBJ2-1; TRBD2 might be the D (5 bases). Trimming cost V 0 bases and J 3 bases, with 12 bases left between them. Germline CDR1 reads MGHRA; CDR2 reads YSYEKL. The CDR3 sequence is 16 residues long. CDR3 sequence: CASSQEGAVRYNEQFF. DNA for the CDR3: TGCGCCAGCAGCCAAGAGGGAGCCGTCCGCTACAATGAGCAGTTCTTC.

The V call is TRBV7-2, the J call TRBJ2-1; 10 bases fit TRBD1. V trimming: 5 bases; J trimming: 3 bases; junction bases outside the gene matches: 4. This CDR3 comprises 15 residues. Germline V CDR1 and CDR2: SGHTA, FQGNSA. The CDR3 bases are TGTGCCAGCAGCGTAGACAGGGGGCTCTACAATGAGCAGTTCTTC. Protein sequence: CASSVDRGLYNEQFF.

The gene calls are TRBV28 and TRBJ1-1, with 9 bases that match TRBD1. CDR3 length equals 14 residues. Looked up from germline, CDR1 is MDHEN and CDR2 is SYDVKM. Losses at the gene ends were 6 bases for V and 6 bases for J; bases not matched to a gene: 8. Here the CDR3 DNA reads TGTGCCAGCAGACCGGGACAGGGATGGGCTGAAGCTTTCTTT. Translating it yields CASRPGQGWAEAFF. Drawing the rest from reference TRBV28 and TRBJ1-1, the complete variable domain is DVKVTQSSRYLVKRTGEKVFLECVQDMDHENMFWYRQDPGLGLRLIYFSYDVKMKEKGDIPEGYSVSREKKERFSLILESASTNQTSMYLCASRPGQGWAEAFFGQGTRLTVV.

V is TRBV12-5 and J is TRBJ2-7, with D perhaps being TRBD1 or TRBD2 (6 bases each). Trimming took off 5 bases at V and 5 bases at J, with 31 bases between the two ends. CDR1 and CDR2 (germline): LGHNT, FRNRAP. The CDR3 has 19 amino acids. The CDR3: CASGLGPSMGGHRYNEQYF. CDR3 DNA sequence: TGTGCTAGTGGTCTGGGACCAAGTATGGGGGGACACCGGTACAACGAGCAGTACTTC.

This clone was counted a single time. The gene calls are TRBV5-6 and TRBJ2-5, with D perhaps TRBD2 (6 bases). Germline CDR1 reads SGHDT; CDR2 reads YYEEEE. V gave up 2 bases and J gave up 4 bases, with 12 bases separating them. This CDR3 is built from 14 residues. The CDR3 sequence is CASSFGTSLETQYF. Here the CDR3 DNA reads TGTGCCAGCAGCTTTGGGACTTCCCTAGAGACCCAGTACTTC.

This clone was observed once. The J gene is TRBJ2-1, the V gene TRBV19; TRBD2 matches at 7 bases. In germline, CDR1 is LNHDA, CDR2 SQIVND (reference sequence). J lost 6 bases, V lost 6 bases, and 11 bases had no gene match. The CDR3 covers 15 residues. Written as DNA, the CDR3 is TGTGCCAGTAGGGGGGTTCGGGAGGCTGGCAATGAGCAGTTCTTC. Translating gives CASRGVREAGNEQFF.

This chain uses TRBV10-3 with TRBJ1-2; TRBD1 matches 8 bases. J gave up 3 bases and V 5 bases, and 8 bases lay outside the gene matches. CDR3 length: 15 residues. Germline assignment: CDR1 ENHRY and CDR2 SYGVKD. This chain's CDR3 is CAISSRTGHDYGYTF. CDR3 bases: TGTGCCATCAGTTCCCGGACAGGGCACGACTATGGCTACACCTTC.

The chain joins TRBV5-5 to TRBJ2-2; unclear D gene. V was pared by 0 bases and J by 1 base, with 4 bases between. This CDR3 has 14 amino acids. Germline CDR1 SGHKS, CDR2 YYEKEE (reference sequence). CDR3 sequence: CASSLGGNTGELFF. As DNA, the CDR3 is TGTGCCAGCAGCTTGGGCGGGAACACCGGGGAGCTGTTTTTT.

The rearrangement joins TRBV9 to TRBJ2-3, with 11 positions matching TRBD2. The CDR3 has 15 amino acids. V lost 5 bases and J lost 0; bases outside the gene matches: 2. CDR1 is SGDLS and CDR2 is YYNGEE in the germline V gene. The CDR3 region has the DNA TGTGCCAGCAGTGGGACTAGCGGTAGCACAGATACGCAGTATTTT. Translation: CASSGTSGSTDTQYF.

The V and J genes are TRBV6-1 and TRBJ1-5, with D unclear. From germline, CDR1 is MNHNS and CDR2 SASEGT. Deletions cut 6 bases from V and 7 bases from J, with 16 bases between. CDR3 size: 14 residues. The CDR3 protein is CASSHRSPGQPQHF. The CDR3 DNA reads as TGTGCCAGCAGCCACCGGAGTCCAGGCCAGCCCCAGCATTTT.

The V gene is TRBV5-6, the J gene TRBJ1-5; unclear D gene. The CDR3 extends over 12 amino acids. The V end was cut by 0 bases, the J end by 2 bases, with 0 bases between. Germline CDR1 is SGHDT and CDR2 is YYEEEE. As DNA, the CDR3 is TGTGCCAGCAGCTTGGGCAATCAGCCCCAGCATTTT. Protein: CASSLGNQPQHF.

This clone appeared a single time. The rearrangement links TRBV7-9 to TRBJ2-3; 12 nucleotides line up with TRBD2. The CDR3 has 17 residues. CDR1 SEHNR and CDR2 FQNEAQ come from the germline V gene (reference sequence). Trimming cost V 0 bases and J 0 bases; bases outside gene matches: 1. The CDR3 coding sequence is TGTGCCAGCAGCTTAGCGGGACTAGCGGGTAGCACAGATACGCAGTATTTT. It encodes CASSLAGLAGSTDTQYF.

This chain uses TRBV5-4 with TRBJ1-2; TRBD1 aligns across 8 bases. This CDR3 spans 14 amino acids. Unmatched junction bases numbered 9, after V lost 6 bases and J lost 5 bases. CDR1 and CDR2 from the germline V gene are SGHNT and YYREEE (reference sequence). CDR3 loop: CASTIGQGNYGYTF. CDR3 DNA sequence: TGTGCCAGCACTATCGGACAGGGAAATTATGGCTACACCTTC.

The rearrangement joins TRBV6-1 to TRBJ2-3; D uncertain. Germline values: CDR1 MNHNS, CDR2 SASEGT. The CDR3 covers 16 residues. V was pared by 4 bases and J by 0 bases, with 14 bases between. The CDR3 DNA follows: TGTGCCAGCAGTGCCCGACTGAGATCTAGCACAGATACGCAGTATTTT. As protein: CASSARLRSSTDTQYF.

Written as DNA, the CDR3 is TGTGCCAGCAGTTACTCTCGGGTAGCCAAAAACATTCAGTACTTC. Residues: CASSYSRVAKNIQYF. The chain employs TRBV6-5 and TRBJ2-4, with no clear D. This CDR3 is built from 15 residues. Germline V gene lookup returns CDR1 MNHEY and CDR2 SVGAGI. The V end lost 0 bases, the J end lost 0 bases, and 6 bases lay between the germline ends.

This clone was recorded only once. The chain links TRBV18 to TRBJ2-3, with D perhaps matching TRBD1 (6 bases). The V gene lost 3 bases and the J gene lost 2 bases, with 12 bases spanning the gap. Germline-derived CDR1 and CDR2 are KGHSH and LQKENI. The CDR3 is made up of 15 amino acids. CDR3 in amino acids: CASSPVGADTDTQYF. The CDR3 nucleotides read TGTGCCAGCTCACCTGTGGGGGCGGACACAGATACGCAGTATTTT.